This T cell receptor (beta chain) was profiled in a study of blood T cell repertoires in COVID-19. Study overall: From the United States, Italy and Spain came samples of acute and convalescent COVID-19. In each case, the material was cDNA or gDNA derived from T cells, B-cell-depleted T cells, or PBMCs.

In the original processing: Reference gene primer amplification gave nucleated cell count estimates. The assay was immunoSEQ multiplex PCR, and TCRdb's table has in-frame clones only and misses some. For V, J and clone size, that table is used; D and trimming come from the DNA. Among some 99,000 clones listed, around 75% were seen once. From germline, CDR1 is KGHSH and CDR2 LQKENI. V was pared by 6 bases and J by 1 base, with 2 bases of the junction left unmatched. This CDR3 has 13 residues. Material: peripheral blood. The sequence was collected from a man in his 70s with acute or convalescent COVID-19. The J gene is TRBJ1-2, the V gene TRBV18; 7 bases line up with TRBD1. CDR3 loop: CASSRDSNYGYTF. The CDR3 DNA reads as TGTGCCAGCTCGCGGGACAGTAACTATGGCTACACCTTC.